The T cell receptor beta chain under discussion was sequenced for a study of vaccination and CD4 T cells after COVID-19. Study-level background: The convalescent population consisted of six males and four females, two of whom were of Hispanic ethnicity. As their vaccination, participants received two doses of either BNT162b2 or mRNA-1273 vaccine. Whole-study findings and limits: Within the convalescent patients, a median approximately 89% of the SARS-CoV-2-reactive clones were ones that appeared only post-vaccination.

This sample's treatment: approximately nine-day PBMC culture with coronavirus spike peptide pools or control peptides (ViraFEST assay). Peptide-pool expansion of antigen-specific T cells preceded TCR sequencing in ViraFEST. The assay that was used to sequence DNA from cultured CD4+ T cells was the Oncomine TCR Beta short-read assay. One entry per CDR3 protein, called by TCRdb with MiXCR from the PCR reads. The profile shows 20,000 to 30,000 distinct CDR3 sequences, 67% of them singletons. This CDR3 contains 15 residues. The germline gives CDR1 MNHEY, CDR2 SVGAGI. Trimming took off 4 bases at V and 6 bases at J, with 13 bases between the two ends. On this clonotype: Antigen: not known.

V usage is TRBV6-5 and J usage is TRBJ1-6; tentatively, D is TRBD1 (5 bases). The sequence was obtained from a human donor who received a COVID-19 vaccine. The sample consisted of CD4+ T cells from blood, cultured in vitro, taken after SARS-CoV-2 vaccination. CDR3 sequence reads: CASSSPSGSNSPLHF. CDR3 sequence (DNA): TGTGCCAGCAGTTCGCCTTCAGGGTCTAATTCACCCCTCCACTTT.